One and the same sample provided the 26 T cell receptor beta chains below, sequenced in a study of brain T cells in children with intractable seizures. Assay: immunoSEQ multiplex PCR; the TCRdb copy retains only in-frame clones and omits some. The sample shows fewer than 85,000 clones, approximately 94% of them seen only once. The material sequenced was peripheral blood, taken at surgery. The receptors here all came from a boy under three years old with tuberous sclerosis and intractable seizures.

The V call is TRBV28, the J call TRBJ1-3, with D hard to call. Trimming removed 5 bases from V and 5 bases from J, with 16 bases in between. The V gene's germline CDR1 is MDHEN and CDR2 SYDVKM. The CDR3 covers 15 residues. In nucleotides, the CDR3 is TGTGCCAGCAGTCCCCCTGAGGCAGGCAGAAACACCATATATTTT. Its protein product is CASSPPEAGRNTIYF.

The gene calls are TRBV3-1 (or the pseudogene TRBV3-2) and TRBJ1-6; maybe TRBD1 (5 bases). Trimming took 5 bases from V and 7 from J, leaving 12 bases between them. This CDR3 comprises 14 residues. Per the germline V gene, CDR1 is LGHDT and CDR2 is YNNKEL (reference sequence). CDR3 DNA: TGTGCCAGCAGCATCGGGACCAAAAATTCACCCCTCCACTTT. Amino acids: CASSIGTKNSPLHF.

V gene TRBV4-1 combines with J gene TRBJ1-2; D gene ambiguous. Deletions cut 0 bases from V and 0 bases from J, with 8 bases between. The CDR3 extends over 15 amino acids. The germline V gene encodes CDR1 MGHRA and CDR2 YSYEKL. The CDR3 DNA is TGCGCCAGCAGCCAAGACAGAGAAGCTAACTATGGCTACACCTTC. This translates into CASSQDREANYGYTF.

The chain is built from TRBV24-1 and TRBJ1-2; D gene unclear. The CDR3 covers 13 residues. The V end was cut by 5 bases, the J end by 2 bases, with 8 bases between. Germline values: CDR1 KGHDR, CDR2 SFDVKD. CDR3 region: CATSVGENYGYTF. CDR3 bases: TGTGCCACCAGTGTGGGAGAAAACTATGGCTACACCTTC.

This clone was seen once. This rearrangement joins TRBV5-6 to TRBJ2-7; no definite D call. CDR3 size: 14 residues. The V and J ends lost 0 bases and 2 bases respectively, with 9 bases between them. Germline-derived CDR1 and CDR2 are SGHDT and YYEEEE. The DNA of the CDR3 is TGTGCCAGCAGCTTGGTATCGACCCCCTACGAGCAGTACTTC. It translates to CASSLVSTPYEQYF.

The chain carries TRBV3-1 (or the pseudogene TRBV3-2) and TRBJ1-2; D is undetermined. Germline CDR1 LGHDT, CDR2 YNNKEL (reference sequence). V lost 3 bases, J lost 0 bases, and 14 bases lay in between. CDR3 length: 16 residues. The CDR3 DNA reads as TGTGCCAGCAGCCACGCGGCAATCCCTTCTAACTATGGCTACACCTTC. Its translation is CASSHAAIPSNYGYTF.

This clone was detected only a few times. The gene calls are TRBV11-1 and TRBJ2-7, with D maybe TRBD1 (5 bases). Germline CDR1 and CDR2: SGHAT and FQDESV (reference sequence). Trimming took 7 bases from V and 3 from J, leaving 16 bases between them. The CDR3 runs to 14 residues. CDR3 sequence reads: CASTAEVGDYEQYF. The CDR3, as DNA: TGTGCCAGCACCGCAGAGGTAGGGGACTACGAGCAGTACTTC.

This chain joins TRBV10-3 and TRBJ2-7, with 9 bases aligning to TRBD1. Germline values: CDR1 ENHRY, CDR2 SYGVKD. The ends lost 6 bases at V and 5 bases at J; junction bases unmatched: 5. This CDR3 region has 13 residues. CDR3 residues: CAISRGQGDEQYF. As DNA, the CDR3 is TGTGCCATCAGCCGGGGACAGGGTGACGAGCAGTACTTC.

V and J are TRBV7-9 and TRBJ1-3; 10 bases are shared with TRBD1. This CDR3 is built from 14 residues. Germline loops: CDR1 SEHNR, CDR2 FQNEAQ (reference sequence). The J segment lost 4 bases and the V segment lost 5 bases, leaving 2 bases of the junction unmatched. In DNA form, the CDR3 reads TGTGCCAGCAGCCAGGACAGGGGGGGAAACACCATATATTTT. Protein sequence: CASSQDRGGNTIYF.

The V gene is TRBV28, the J gene TRBJ1-6; perhaps TRBD1 as D (5 bases). CDR1 and CDR2 (germline): MDHEN, SYDVKM. Trimming stripped 6 bases from V and 7 bases from J, with 19 bases between. The CDR3 covers 16 residues. The CDR3 DNA reads as TGTGCCAGCAGGGCTATCAGGGAACCCCGAAATTCACCCCTCCACTTT. Translated, it gives CASRAIREPRNSPLHF.

As concerns this clone: Germline is not matched at one junction end, which may reflect a read error. V usage is TRBV9 and J usage is TRBJ2-1, with D unresolved. CDR3 length: 10 residues. Germline CDR1 reads SGDLS; CDR2 reads YYNGEE. The CDR3 DNA sequence: TGTGCCAGCGGTCCCAATGGGCAGTTCTTC. Protein product: CASGPNGQFF.

By sample share, this clone is medium-sized. The same CDR3 is also encoded by other DNA sequences in this sample. This rearrangement joins TRBV7-9 to TRBJ1-2; 8 nucleotides agree with TRBD1. There are 14 residues in the CDR3. The germline V gene encodes CDR1 SEHNR and CDR2 FQNEAQ (reference sequence). V trimming: 5 bases; J trimming: 4 bases; junction bases outside the gene matches: 6. The CDR3 DNA is TGTGCCAGCAGCCCCGGACAGGGCGGCTATGGCTACACCTTC. This gives the protein CASSPGQGGYGYTF.

J is TRBJ2-7 and V is TRBV2, with 8 bases that match TRBD1. Germline assignment: CDR1 SNHLY and CDR2 FYNNEI. J was trimmed by 5 bases and V by 6 bases; bases with no gene match: 15. This CDR3 contains 16 residues. The CDR3 nucleotides are TGTGCCAGCAGCCTCGGCGGCAGGGGGCAAGGCGACGAGCAGTACTTC. This translates into CASSLGGRGQGDEQYF.

CDR3 loop: CASSGEGYSNQPQHF. In nucleotides, the CDR3 is TGTGCCAGCAGTGGCGAGGGGTATAGCAATCAGCCCCAGCATTTT. The chain uses TRBV2 and TRBJ1-5, with D tentatively TRBD1 (5 bases). The germline V and J ends were trimmed by 4 bases and 0 bases, with 10 bases remaining between them. Germline loops: CDR1 SNHLY, CDR2 FYNNEI. The CDR3 has 15 residues. The complete variable domain, with remaining parts taken from reference TRBV2 and TRBJ1-5, reads EPEVTQTPSHQVTQMGQEVILRCVPISNHLYFYWYRQILGQKVEFLVSFYNNEISEKSEIFDDQFSVERPDGSNFTLKIRSTKLEDSAMYFCASSGEGYSNQPQHFGDGTRLSIL.

The V and J genes are TRBV7-9 and TRBJ2-6; tentatively, D is TRBD1 (5 bases). Germline-derived CDR1 and CDR2 are SEHNR and FQNEAQ (reference sequence). Trimming removed 2 bases at V and 0 bases at J, with 8 bases between. CDR3 size: 16 residues. The CDR3 reads CASSLWGGSGANVLTF. The CDR3 DNA sequence: TGTGCCAGCAGCTTATGGGGCGGCTCTGGGGCCAACGTCCTGACTTTC.

The chain has TRBV5-1 and TRBJ2-3; 7 bases are a match to TRBD1. The CDR3 runs to 16 residues. J was trimmed by 2 bases and V by 3 bases; bases with no gene match: 9. Germline V gives CDR1 SGHRS, CDR2 YFSETQ. The CDR3 nucleotides read TGCGCCAGCAGCTACCCCGGGACAGTATACACAGATACGCAGTATTTT. Protein sequence: CASSYPGTVYTDTQYF.

The gene calls are TRBV7-6 and TRBJ2-3; 11 bases agree with TRBD2. The junction had 2 bases not matched to a gene; V was cut back by 2 bases and J by 4 bases. The CDR3 totals 15 residues. The V gene's germline CDR1 is SGHVS and CDR2 FNYEAQ. CDR3 in amino acids: CASSLIAGGPDTQYF. The CDR3 DNA follows: TGTGCCAGCAGCTTAATAGCGGGGGGGCCAGATACGCAGTATTTT.

In DNA, the CDR3 is TGTGCCAGCTCTACCGACAGGGGGGTTAATTCACCCCTCCACTTT. It translates to CASSTDRGVNSPLHF. The V and J genes are TRBV18 and TRBJ1-6; 9 bases are shared with TRBD1. The germline V gene encodes CDR1 KGHSH and CDR2 LQKENI. V dropped 6 bases and J dropped 6; count of bases not matched to a gene: 6. The CDR3 totals 15 residues.

The chain links TRBV27 to TRBJ1-1; D possibly corresponds to TRBD1 (6 bases). The CDR3 is 15 residues long. Germline CDR1 MNHEY, CDR2 SMNVEV (reference sequence). The ends were cut back, 7 bases at V and 1 base at J, with 16 bases in the middle. The CDR3 bases are TGTGCCAGCACTGGCAGGGGAGGGTCGAACACTGAAGCTTTCTTT. The encoded protein is CASTGRGGSNTEAFF.

This chain connects TRBV29-1 to TRBJ1-1; D may be TRBD1 (6 bases). Germline V gene sequence: CDR1 SQVTM, CDR2 ANQGSEA. Trimming cost V 5 bases and J 3 bases, with 10 bases left between them. This CDR3 region has 12 residues. CDR3 loop: CSVHRADTEAFF. In DNA form, the CDR3 reads TGCAGCGTTCACAGGGCCGACACTGAAGCTTTCTTT.

The chain combines TRBV11-3 with TRBJ1-1; TRBD1 might be the D (6 bases). Germline V gene data show CDR1 as SGHNT and CDR2 as YENEEA. CDR3 length equals 16 residues. Trimming pared 5 bases from V and 2 bases from J, leaving 18 bases between. The DNA of the CDR3 is TGTGCCAGCAGCCCTTACCCCGGACAGTTAAACACTGAAGCTTTCTTT. Its protein product is CASSPYPGQLNTEAFF.

The DNA for the CDR3 is TGTGCCAGCAGCTGGACAGGGACTAGCGGGAACAGCGAGCAGTACTTC. Its protein is CASSWTGTSGNSEQYF. The gene calls are TRBV7-2 and TRBJ2-7; 13 bases are shared with TRBD2. The CDR3 spans 16 residues. Trimming removed 4 bases from V and 6 bases from J; junction bases left unmatched: 9. In germline, CDR1 is SGHTA, CDR2 FQGNSA.

V gene TRBV6-4 combines with J gene TRBJ2-7; 7 nucleotides line up with TRBD2. The CDR3 has 21 amino acids. CDR1 is MRHNA and CDR2 is SNTAGT in the germline V gene. Unmatched junction bases numbered 24, after V lost 2 bases and J lost 2 bases. The CDR3 sequence is CASSDPGRPTPRTRDTYEQYF. CDR3 nucleotide sequence: TGTGCCAGCAGTGACCCGGGACGGCCAACTCCTCGGACTAGAGACACCTACGAGCAGTACTTC.

The chain couples TRBV3-1 (or the pseudogene TRBV3-2) to TRBJ1-2; 10 bases align to TRBD1. The V and J ends lost 3 bases and 6 bases, in that order; junction bases with no gene match: 4. Per the germline V gene, CDR1 is LGHDT and CDR2 is YNNKEL (reference sequence). CDR3 length: 14 residues. CDR3 sequence: CASSQGQGRDGYTF. CDR3 bases: TGTGCCAGCAGCCAGGGACAGGGGAGGGATGGCTACACCTTC.

The chain has TRBV11-2 and TRBJ2-7; no firm D call. Germline V CDR1 and CDR2: SGHAT, FQNNGV. V was trimmed by 5 bases and J by 2 bases, leaving 16 bases between them. The length of the CDR3 is 15 residues. The CDR3 loop is CASSPAPRVTYEQYF. CDR3 in DNA: TGTGCCAGCAGCCCAGCCCCTCGGGTGACCTACGAGCAGTACTTC.

The CDR3 reads CASSYSTGGLTEAFF. The CDR3 DNA is TGTGCCAGCAGTTACTCGACAGGGGGGTTAACTGAAGCTTTCTTT. The chain employs TRBV6-5 and TRBJ1-1, with TRBD1 matching 9 bases. The germline V gene encodes CDR1 MNHEY and CDR2 SVGAGI. With V trimmed by 0 bases and J by 5 bases, 4 bases remained unmatched. The CDR3 extends over 15 amino acids.